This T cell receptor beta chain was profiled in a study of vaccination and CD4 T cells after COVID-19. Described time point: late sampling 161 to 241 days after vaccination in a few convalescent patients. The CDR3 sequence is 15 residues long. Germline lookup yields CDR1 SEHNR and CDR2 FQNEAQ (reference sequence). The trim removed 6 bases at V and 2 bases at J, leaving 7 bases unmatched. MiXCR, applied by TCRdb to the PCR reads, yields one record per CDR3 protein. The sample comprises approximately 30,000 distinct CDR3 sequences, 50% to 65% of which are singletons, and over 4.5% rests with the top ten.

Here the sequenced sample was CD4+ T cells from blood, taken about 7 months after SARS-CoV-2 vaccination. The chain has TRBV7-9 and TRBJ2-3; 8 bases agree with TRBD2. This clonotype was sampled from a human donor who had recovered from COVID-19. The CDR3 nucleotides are TGTGCCAGCAGACGGGGACTAGAGAACACAGATACGCAGTATTTT. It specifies CASRRGLENTDTQYF.